The next 25 T cell receptor beta chains were all read from a single sample in a study of control samples from healthy donors and cancer patients (dated by TCRdb to 2018 to 2020). The library relied on the immunoSEQ multiplex PCR assay. Drawn from immuneACCESS, this table holds only the in-frame rearrangements with V and J called that TCRdb kept. Clones are partly lost; checked studies trace under half to an unresolved V gene and leave the rest unexplained. Recorded for this sample are some 150,000 clones; just over 95% of them occurred a single time. Clones ranked in the top ten supply approximately 1% of the sample. Material for sequencing was blood. The source is a woman younger than 45 in good health.

This clone was counted only a few times. The chain recombines TRBV6-1 with TRBJ2-1; a weak D match, TRBD2 (6 bases). This CDR3 comprises 14 residues. V was trimmed by 2 bases and J by 3 bases, leaving 8 bases between them. Germline assignment: CDR1 MNHNS and CDR2 SASEGT. The CDR3 DNA sequence: TGTGCCAGCAGTGAAACGGGAGACTACAATGAGCAGTTCTTC. Translated, it gives CASSETGDYNEQFF.

The V gene is TRBV29-1, the J gene TRBJ2-3, with D tentatively TRBD1 (5 bases). The CDR3 length is 13 residues. Between the trimmed V and J ends, which lost 1 base and 8 bases, there was a span of 13 bases. Germline V gene lookup returns CDR1 SQVTM and CDR2 ANQGSEA. For the CDR3, the DNA is TGCAGCGTTGAAGCCTTAACAGGTCGTACGCAGTATTTT. This translates into CSVEALTGRTQYF.

The chain is built from TRBV5-1 and TRBJ1-1; 7 nucleotides line up with TRBD1. Looked up from germline, CDR1 is SGHRS and CDR2 is YFSETQ. V lost 5 bases to trimming and J lost 0 bases; unmatched junction nucleotides: 13. There are 17 residues in the CDR3. This CDR3 is CASRLEGGVLMNTEAFF. The DNA of the CDR3 is TGCGCCAGCAGATTAGAAGGGGGCGTCCTCATGAACACTGAAGCTTTCTTT.

The chain combines TRBV5-5 with TRBJ1-5; no reliable D call. V lost 0 bases to trimming and J lost 0 bases, with 7 bases between them. The CDR3 spans 15 residues. Germline CDR1 and CDR2: SGHKS and YYEKEE (reference sequence). The CDR3 is CASSLDTNSNQPQHF. The CDR3 DNA sequence: TGTGCCAGCAGCTTGGACACCAATAGCAATCAGCCCCAGCATTTT.

The gene calls are TRBV28 and TRBJ2-1, with TRBD2 identical over 7 bases. The CDR3 is made up of 16 amino acids. Germline assignment: CDR1 MDHEN and CDR2 SYDVKM. J gave up 1 base and V 6 bases, and 9 bases lay outside the gene matches. The CDR3 protein is CASSLRAGSSYNEQFF. CDR3 bases: TGTGCCAGCAGCCTCAGAGCGGGGAGTTCCTACAATGAGCAGTTCTTC.

This rearrangement joins TRBV6-5 to TRBJ2-3, with 7 bases lining up with TRBD1. The junction had 8 bases not matched to a gene; V was cut back by 5 bases and J by 3 bases. This CDR3 has 15 residues. Germline-derived CDR1 and CDR2 are MNHEY and SVGAGI. DNA of the CDR3: TGTGCCAGCAGTCGAGGGGGCAAGGGAACAGATACGCAGTATTTT. This codes for CASSRGGKGTDTQYF.

This chain uses TRBV3-1 (or the pseudogene TRBV3-2) with TRBJ2-7; perhaps TRBD2 as D (5 bases). The V end was cut by 1 base, the J end by 2 bases, with 15 bases between. The CDR3 is made up of 16 amino acids. Germline V CDR1 and CDR2: LGHDT, YNNKEL (reference sequence). CDR3 amino acids: CASSQGLGGFTYEQYF. CDR3 in DNA: TGTGCCAGCAGCCAAGGTCTCGGCGGGTTCACCTACGAGCAGTACTTC.

V is TRBV7-8 and J is TRBJ2-1; D might be TRBD1 or TRBD2, each matching 5 bases. The ends were cut back, 1 base at V and 9 bases at J, with 16 bases in the middle. The length of the CDR3 is 15 residues. Per germline, CDR1 SGHVS and CDR2 FQNEAQ. CDR3 bases: TGTGCCAGCAGCTTAGTCCGGGACCGACGGTCTGAGCAGTTCTTC. This encodes CASSLVRDRRSEQFF.

V gene TRBV5-8 combines with J gene TRBJ1-1; a weak D match, TRBD1 (6 bases). CDR3 length equals 12 residues. Trimming shortened V by 6 bases and J by 10 bases, and 16 bases separated the two germline ends. From germline, CDR1 is SGHTS and CDR2 YDEGEE. CDR3 in amino acids: CASTLSGGAAFF. The CDR3 bases are TGTGCCAGCACCCTAAGCGGGGGCGCAGCTTTCTTT.

This clone was observed a handful of times. J is TRBJ2-3 and V is TRBV30; TRBD2 might be the D (5 bases). Germline V lookup: CDR1 GTSNPN, CDR2 SVGIG (reference sequence). The V gene lost 0 bases and the J gene lost 2 bases, with 12 bases spanning the gap. The CDR3 length is 15 residues. In DNA form, the CDR3 reads TGTGCCTGGAGTGTACCCAGCGGCCTCACAGATACGCAGTATTTT. The encoded protein is CAWSVPSGLTDTQYF. Full variable domain (missing parts from reference TRBV30 and TRBJ2-3): SQTIHQWPATLVQPVGSPLSLECTVEGTSNPNLYWYRQAAGRGLQLLFYSVGIGQISSEVPQNLSASRPQDRQFILSSKKLLLSDSGFYLCAWSVPSGLTDTQYFGPGTRLTVL.

This chain connects TRBV29-1 to TRBJ2-1; 13 positions match TRBD2. Per germline, CDR1 SQVTM and CDR2 ANQGSEA. This CDR3 contains 19 residues. V lost 4 bases and J lost 0; bases outside the gene matches: 12. The CDR3: CSVAPPPLAGGLSYNEQFF. In DNA form, the CDR3 reads TGCAGCGTTGCCCCACCCCCACTAGCGGGAGGGCTCTCCTACAATGAGCAGTTCTTC.

The chain couples TRBV19 to TRBJ1-4, with D uncertain. The CDR3 consists of 15 residues. Germline assignment: CDR1 LNHDA and CDR2 SQIVND (reference sequence). The V end was cut by 5 bases, the J end by 5 bases, with 15 bases between. The CDR3 here is CASSPGRALNEKLFF. CDR3 nucleotide sequence: TGTGCCAGTAGTCCCGGCCGGGCATTGAATGAAAAACTGTTTTTT.

The chain joins TRBV10-3 to TRBJ1-2; D is perhaps TRBD1 (6 bases). This CDR3 has 14 amino acids. The V end lost 1 base, the J end lost 1 base, and 7 bases lay between the germline ends. Germline-derived CDR1 and CDR2 are ENHRY and SYGVKD. CDR3 DNA: TGTGCCATCAGTGAGTGGACAGTTAACTATGGCTACACCTTC. Residues: CAISEWTVNYGYTF.

The chain couples TRBV30 to TRBJ1-2; weak D call: TRBD1 (6 bases). Looked up from germline, CDR1 is GTSNPN and CDR2 is SVGIG (reference sequence). V lost 7 bases to trimming and J lost 0 bases, with 12 bases between them. The CDR3 contains 13 residues. The CDR3: CALLGGANYGYTF. In nucleotides, the CDR3 is TGTGCCTTGTTGGGGGGCGCTAACTATGGCTACACCTTC.

The chain couples TRBV9 to TRBJ1-6, with a weak D call TRBD1 (6 bases). The V gene lost 4 bases and the J gene lost 6 bases, with 14 bases spanning the gap. The germline V gene encodes CDR1 SGDLS and CDR2 YYNGEE. The CDR3 extends over 15 amino acids. The CDR3 sequence is CASSPPGHINSPLHF. As DNA, the CDR3 is TGTGCCAGCAGCCCCCCGGGACATATTAATTCACCCCTCCACTTT.

The gene calls are TRBV5-1 and TRBJ1-3; no firm D call. This CDR3 spans 16 amino acids. Germline CDR1 is SGHRS and CDR2 is YFSETQ. V lost 0 bases to trimming and J lost 2 bases, with 12 bases between them. The chain's CDR3 is CASSLVGSLTGNTIYF. The DNA for the CDR3 is TGCGCCAGCAGCTTGGTGGGGAGTCTAACTGGAAACACCATATATTTT.

V is TRBV2 and J is TRBJ2-7, with D possibly being TRBD1 (6 bases). The CDR3 is 13 amino acids. Germline V gene sequence: CDR1 SNHLY, CDR2 FYNNEI. The V gene lost 5 bases and the J gene lost 0 bases, with 8 bases spanning the gap. The CDR3 loop is CASSYRDSYEQYF. Here the CDR3 DNA reads TGTGCCAGCAGTTACAGGGACTCCTACGAGCAGTACTTC.

This clone was observed once. The CDR3 coding sequence is TGTGCCAGCAGCTTCACCGGGAGCAAAGAGACCCAGTACTTC. Translating gives CASSFTGSKETQYF. This chain joins TRBV7-9 and TRBJ2-5; D might be TRBD2 (6 bases). V lost 3 bases and J lost 3, with 11 bases in between. CDR1 and CDR2 (germline): SEHNR, FQNEAQ (reference sequence). The CDR3 has 14 residues.

This sequence joins TRBV10-3 and TRBJ2-2; D tentatively fits TRBD1 or TRBD2 (6 bases each). CDR3 length equals 15 residues. The V gene's germline CDR1 is ENHRY and CDR2 SYGVKD. The germline V and J ends were trimmed by 7 bases and 4 bases, with 16 bases remaining between them. The CDR3 spells CAITGHLEGTGELFF. The CDR3 DNA is TGTGCCATCACGGGACACCTGGAGGGCACCGGGGAGCTGTTTTTT.

This chain uses TRBV9 with TRBJ1-5, with TRBD1 matching over 9 bases. This CDR3 has 15 residues. V gave up 3 bases and J gave up 3 bases; unmatched junction bases: 4. Germline V CDR1 and CDR2: SGDLS, YYNGEE. The CDR3 bases are TGTGCCAGCAGCGCCGGGACAGGGAACAATCAGCCCCAGCATTTT. Translating gives CASSAGTGNNQPQHF.

This clone was seen only once. The gene calls are TRBV3-1 (or the pseudogene TRBV3-2) and TRBJ1-3, with D possibly being TRBD1 (5 bases). The CDR3 loop spans 12 amino acids. Trimming took 0 bases from V and 11 from J, leaving 8 bases between them. CDR1 LGHDT and CDR2 YNNKEL come from the germline V gene (reference sequence). CDR3 DNA: TGTGCCAGCAGCCAAGAATCCAGGGCCATATATTTT. Translated, it gives CASSQESRAIYF.

The rearrangement links TRBV5-1 to TRBJ1-2; the D is unclear. The V gene's germline CDR1 is SGHRS and CDR2 YFSETQ. This CDR3 is built from 13 residues. Deletions cut 2 bases from V and 0 bases from J, with 5 bases between. DNA of the CDR3: TGCGCCAGCAGCTTTGCAGCTAACTATGGCTACACCTTC. Its protein product is CASSFAANYGYTF.

The rearrangement joins TRBV24-1 to TRBJ2-1; possible D gene TRBD2, 5 bases. V dropped 4 bases and J dropped 5 bases, with 17 bases sitting between them. Germline-derived CDR1 and CDR2 are KGHDR and SFDVKD. The CDR3 is 16 amino acids. For the CDR3, the DNA is TGTGCCACCAGTGACCCTAAGAGGGAGATTAACAATGAGCAGTTCTTC. Protein sequence: CATSDPKREINNEQFF.

This chain joins TRBV4-1 and TRBJ1-1; tentative D call: TRBD1 (5 bases). The CDR3 runs to 14 residues. The V gene lost 5 bases and the J gene lost 6 bases, with 16 bases spanning the gap. Germline V gene lookup returns CDR1 MGHRA and CDR2 YSYEKL. CDR3 region: CASSYGGEFAEAFF. CDR3 nucleotides: TGCGCCAGCAGCTACGGGGGGGAGTTCGCTGAAGCTTTCTTT.

This rearrangement joins TRBV3-1 (or the pseudogene TRBV3-2) to TRBJ2-3, with 10 bases that match TRBD2. The ends lost 4 bases at V and 1 base at J; junction bases unmatched: 2. This CDR3 comprises 15 residues. The germline V gene encodes CDR1 LGHDT and CDR2 YNNKEL (reference sequence). In DNA, the CDR3 is TGTGCCAGCAGCCGTAGCGGGAGGCGCACAGATACGCAGTATTTT. It is translated as CASSRSGRRTDTQYF.